The present TCR beta chain was sequenced within a study of cytomegalovirus exposure and HLA in healthy donors (dated by TCRdb to between 2016 and 2019). Turning to the overall study: According to an earlier analysis of several hundred of the donors, 150 million to 200 million T cells yielded 117 million unique TCR beta sequences and approximately 280 Gb of sequence data. Approximately 300 gigabases of sequencing data and tens of millions of unique TCR sequences made up an early release that covered about 640 HLA-typed donors. Of the 300 to 500 genotyped donors, roughly 76% were placed in the genetic ancestry cluster associated with self-reported Caucasian donors. The aim of the study was to test whether cataloging public T cell receptors could identify signatures of past pathogen exposure. The T cell repertoires of 550 to 850 subjects were profiled by immunosequencing and related to cytomegalovirus serostatus. Along with the roughly 670-subject first cohort, a separate validation cohort of around 110 different subjects was used. The study combined high-throughput TCR immunosequencing, statistical association of individual TCRs with disease status, and machine learning to predict cytomegalovirus infection status. To study patterns of TCR occurrence, a later analysis re-analyzed previously published TCR beta repertoires from 600 to 750 donors and added high-resolution HLA genotyping. Rather than using new phenotypic data, the later analysis identified candidate immune exposures from TCR beta sequences and from how often those sequences occurred across donors. In an earlier analysis of a few hundred of the donors, high-throughput TCR beta sequencing was used to judge whether each TCR beta V gene segment behaved as functional or pseudogenic. Donor age, sex, ethnicity and CMV serostatus were compiled alongside the repertoire data. A later genetic analysis used genome-wide SNP genotypes for about 55% of the 666 donors, treating that subset as a discovery cohort. All discovery cohort repertoires had been generated using a single sequencing platform. Class I and class II HLA loci were covered by the typing at four-digit resolution. The number of donors typed differed by locus, with roughly 629-640 for A, B, C, DRB1 and DQB1, roughly 520 for DQA1, 600 to 610 for DPA1, and some 440 for DPB1. A handful of DR-DQ haplotypes were treated as single units for association and clustering because of strong linkage in the cohort. On average, around 240,000 unique TCR beta nucleotide sequences were sequenced per donor among fewer than 500 genotyped donors of the cohort, with around 19% of those sequences being non-productive.

What the authors observed across the whole study: At a false discovery rate of 0.05, a later analysis linked 15,000 to 20,000 TCR beta sequences to specific HLA alleles. In a later genetic analysis, fewer N-insertions in productive TCRs were reported among donors in an Asian-associated ancestry cluster than the roughly 640-donor mean. In a later analysis, HLA-associated TCR beta chains showed more clonal expansion and lower generation probabilities than non-associated chains that were equally common. An earlier analysis of several hundred of the donors showed that most TCR beta V segments appeared in productive rearrangements either about 87% or about 30% of the time, which broadly matched IMGT annotations. Most CMV-associated TCR beta chains appeared to be HLA-restricted in a later analysis, and the HLA associations seemed to be driven largely by CMV exposure. A further reported finding was that TCR beta sequences accurately predicted the HLA-A and HLA-B alleles for most subjects in the first cohort. The classifier was reported to diagnose cytomegalovirus status with high specificity and sensitivity in both the original and validation cohorts. Because the 87-base-pair reads could not distinguish some IMGT-functional V segments, including TRBV6-2 and TRBV6-3, those segments were excluded. In this cohort, only TCR beta chains were sequenced, and detectable features were limited by the absence of alpha or paired-chain data. The presence/absence analyses assumed that sequencing depth was roughly uniform across donors, and that assumption may not be true. While some public TCRs were present in many individuals, most TCR sequences turned up only very rarely across donors. Because some donors lacked HLA typing at each locus, the association tests relied only on the typed subset. In a later analysis, several top co-occurrence clusters were reported to appear linked to parvovirus B19, influenza, CMV and Epstein-Barr virus. When HLA alleles, especially DR and DQ, strongly co-occurred, attributing TCR associations to individual alleles was difficult. The study listed over 150 TCR beta chains as associated with cytomegalovirus. Correlated functional status among segregating V segments might reflect linkage disequilibrium, but an unknown experimental factor could not be ruled out. A later genetic analysis associated a missense DCLRE1C variant with V-gene and J-gene trimming of TCR beta chains, and an independent cohort replicated the association. According to a later analysis, TCR association rates differed among HLA loci, with DRB1 alleles showing the most associated TCRs and HLA-C alleles showing the fewest. In vitro tests confirmed that a few of the cytomegalovirus-associated TCR beta chains recognize cytomegalovirus antigens. A cluster of highly shared sequence variants was judged likely to represent a technical artifact of the sequencing pipeline. The authors suggested that the approach could potentially be extended to other disease states and immunological phenotypes. The earlier analysis of 450 to 700 of the donors excluded approximately 15 rarely observed V segments, including chromosome 9 orphons, because counts were too low. CMV serostatus was the only immune exposure information available for the cohort.

Receptor amplification or capture employed the immunoSEQ multiplex PCR assay. For the multiplex PCR, a mixture combining 60 forward primers for TCR Vbeta segments and 13 reverse primers for TCR Jbeta segments was used. Amplification of the CDR3 region of rearranged TCR beta genes was performed with a multiplex PCR assay on genomic DNA. On the Illumina HiSeq System, the amplified TCR beta libraries were sequenced as 87-base-pair reads. The paper's processing steps were these. A later analysis tallied about 77 million unique TCR beta chains across the 700 or so repertoires, and about 12 million of those chains were shared by two or more donors. A nearest-neighbor algorithm error-corrected the raw reads and collapsed the reads into unique sequences, merging closely related sequences to remove PCR and sequencing errors. To assign V, D and J gene segments, CDR3 sequences were aligned to IMGT reference sequences. Each retained sequence needed at least a six-nucleotide match to both a V gene segment and a J gene segment. A rearrangement counted as productive if the CDR3 had no stop codons and remained in frame with V and J, and every other rearrangement counted as non-productive. Following IMGT convention, CDR3 was defined as the stretch from the second conserved V-encoded cysteine up to the conserved J-encoded phenylalanine. The earlier analysis of 550 to 650 of the donors excluded any sequence lacking an unambiguous match to a single V gene segment. An earlier analysis of just under 600 of the donors called V segments functional above 56.7% productive rearrangements and segregating when the between-donor standard deviation exceeded 5%. A statistical classification framework was built for diagnosing cytomegalovirus status from the catalog of TCR beta chain sequences. A later analysis assigned V and J genes by comparing TCR nucleotide sequences with IMGT/GENE-DB human TR gene sequences. A later analysis assigned CDR3 sequences and most-parsimonious VDJ recombination scenarios with the TCRdist pipeline. In a later analysis, each TCR beta chain was defined by its CDR3 amino acid sequence together with its V-gene family, and reads lacking a unique V-gene family were excluded. A later analysis removed 450 to 600 highly shared, low-generation-probability nucleotide sequences to deal with suspected cross-contamination and a sequencing artifact. A later analysis calculated a clonal expansion index for each public chain from normalized within-repertoire ranks of inferred template counts. In a later analysis, generation probabilities were computed with a VDJ recombination model fitted to out-of-frame rearrangements, and the resulting probabilities were checked against IGoR. In a later analysis, TCR-TCR, TCR-HLA and TCR-CMV co-occurrence was scored with hypergeometric tests, and a repertoire-size bias correction was applied to TCR pairs. False discovery rates were estimated in a later analysis by permuting HLA or CMV assignments 20 times. A later analysis grouped co-occurring TCRs with DBSCAN, adding TCRdist sequence similarity when clustering within HLA-allele-positive subsets. Repertoires with fewer than 30,000 or more than 120,000 public chains were left out of co-occurrence clustering, as were five repertoires with anomalous nucleotide sharing. TCRdb stores this immuneACCESS table with in-frame sequences only. Part of the clones is absent; in the studies checked, under half of the shortfall reflects unresolved V genes, and no reason is known for the rest. Clone size and the V and J calls come from that table; the DNA yielded D and trimming. The table of this sample itemizes about 140,000 clones. The ten largest clonotypes hold 0.96% of the sample.

According to the germline V gene (reference sequence), CDR1 reads SEHNR and CDR2 reads FQNEAQ. Spanning cysteine to phenylalanine, the CDR3 consists of 15 amino acids. Only the CDR3 portion is preserved as DNA: 45 bases, with reading frame beginning at the first base. The junction shows trimming of 6 bases on V and 1 base on J, plus 12 bases between the germline ends. In total, just over 650 healthy bone marrow donors made up the cohort. All cohort members were sampled while nominally healthy, although unrecorded immune exposures were likely present. The donor tested CMV seronegative and was one of the 352 seronegative cohort members. Each donor provided a peripheral blood sample, and peripheral blood mononuclear cells were used for TCR beta sequencing. The Qiagen DNeasy Blood Extraction Kit was used to extract genomic DNA from the blood cell samples. Details on this clone: Its binding antigen is unknown.

Sequencing was performed on PBMCs. The sequence derives from a male donor in good health and CMV-seronegative. The chain uses TRBV7-9 and TRBJ2-2; a tentative D call is TRBD2 (6 bases match). The sequenced DNA: TGTGCCAGCAGGCCGGGGGTGGGGAACACCGGGGAGCTGTTTTTT. This sequence encodes CASRPGVGNTGELFF. The CDR3, completed at both ends by the reference TRBV7-9 and TRBJ2-2 genes, gives the full variable domain DTGVSQNPRHKITKRGQNVTFRCDPISEHNRLYWYRQTLGQGPEFLTYFQNEAQLEKSRLLSDRFSAERPKGSFSTLEIQRTEQGDSAMYLCASRPGVGNTGELFFGEGSRLTVL.